Only a few counts were recorded for the clone carrying this T cell receptor (beta chain). Antigen: not known. The length of the CDR3 is 18 residues. Germline CDR1 MGHRA, CDR2 YSYEKL. Trimming removed 6 bases at V and 1 base at J, with 21 bases between. The entry originates in a study of CD8+CD57+ T cells in acquired aplastic anemia. Across the whole study: The average for DNA from sorted CD4+ and CD8+ cells was about 2.9 ug. The study, taken as a whole, reports: Patients were compared with controls for CD8+ Simpson's diversity, and no significant difference emerged. Comparison of patients with controls identified around 30 shared CD8+ CDR3 sequences.

TCR beta VDJ and CDR3 profiling used genomic DNA as template. TCRdb processed the reads anew with MiXCR; each CDR3 protein has one entry. The data show some 92,000 distinct CDR3 sequences, 55% to 75% seen once. The patients chosen for sequencing had shown expansion of CD8+CD57+ cells (detected by flow cytometry). Each of the patients presented with severe acquired aplastic anemia. Sequencing used sorted CD4+, CD8+, or CD8+CD57+ T cells (not recorded which) from PBMCs. The chain joins TRBV4-1 to TRBJ2-2; D is possibly TRBD2 (6 bases). The sequence came from a human donor with aplastic anemia. CDR3 residues: CASRGIGGRNKNTGELFF. CDR3 nucleotide sequence: TGCGCCAGCAGGGGTATCGGGGGTCGGAATAAGAACACCGGGGAGCTGTTTTTT.